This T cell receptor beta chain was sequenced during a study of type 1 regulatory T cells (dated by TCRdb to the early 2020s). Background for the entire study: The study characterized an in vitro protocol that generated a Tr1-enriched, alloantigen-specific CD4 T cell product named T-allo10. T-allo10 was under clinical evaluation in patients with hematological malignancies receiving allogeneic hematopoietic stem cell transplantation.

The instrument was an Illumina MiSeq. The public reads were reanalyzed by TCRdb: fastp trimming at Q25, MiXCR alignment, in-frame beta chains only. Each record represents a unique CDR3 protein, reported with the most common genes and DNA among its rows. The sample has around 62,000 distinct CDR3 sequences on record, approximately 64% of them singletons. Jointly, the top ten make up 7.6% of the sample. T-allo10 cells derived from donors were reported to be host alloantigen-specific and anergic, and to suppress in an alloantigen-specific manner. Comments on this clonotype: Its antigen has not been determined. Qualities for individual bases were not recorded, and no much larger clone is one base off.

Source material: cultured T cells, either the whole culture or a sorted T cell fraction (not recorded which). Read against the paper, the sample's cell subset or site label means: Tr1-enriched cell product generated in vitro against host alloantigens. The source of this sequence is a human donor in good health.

The DNA is TGTGCCAGCAGGGTCAGCGGGAGAGGGGACGAGCAGTACTTC. Its amino acids are CASRVSGRGDEQYF. Recombination connected TRBV6-6 to TRBJ2-7; 8 central bases correspond to TRBD2. CDR1 and CDR2, per the germline V gene (reference sequence), are MNHNY and SVGAGI. After removal of 6 bases from V and 5 bases from J, the junction retains 9 bases not matched to a gene. CDR3 length: 14 amino acids, cysteine to phenylalanine. Of all the DNA, just the CDR3 is kept, 42 bases in frame from base 1.